This T cell receptor (beta chain) was captured in a study of T cells in Graves' hyperthyroidism and ophthalmopathy. Overall study: Upon initial diagnosis and before any treatment, peripheral blood was collected.

Amplification of TCR beta CDR3 regions was performed using RNA transcripts as template. With the HTBI primer set, the TCR CDR3 went through a first round of RT-PCR. TCRdb reanalysed the multiplex PCR reads using MiXCR and keeps one entry per CDR3 protein. The table has 550,000 to 800,000 distinct CDR3 sequences, approximately 15% seen once. Patients between 18 and 65 years old had hyperthyroidism, newly diagnosed and lasting under 2 months. Clinicians diagnosed patients from clinical symptoms, serum thyroxine and TRAb, thyroid ultrasound and orbital computed tomography. Study outcomes and limitations: Most clonotypes that expanded in the thyroid above 0.001 also showed up in blood.

This clonotype was counted ten times or more. As yet, its antigen is unknown. Sequenced material: blood. The receptor comes from a man aged 50-60 years with Graves' hyperthyroidism.

The CDR3 loop reads CASSQDSGSANEQFF. The CDR3 DNA is TGCGCCAGCAGCCAAGACAGCGGGAGCGCAAATGAGCAGTTCTTC. The chain links TRBV4-3 to TRBJ2-1, with TRBD2 matching 8 bases. The CDR3 contains 15 residues. Trimming cost V 0 bases and J 7 bases; bases outside gene matches: 5. The germline V gene has CDR1 LGHNA and CDR2 YSLEER.